The clone carrying this TCR beta chain occurred a few times. No antigen is known for it. These data originate in a study of CD8 T cells in ankylosing spondylitis. TCRdb itself ran the 5' RACE reads through MiXCR, one entry per CDR3 protein. The table includes about 390,000 distinct CDR3 sequences, approximately 20% detected once. Germline lookup yields CDR1 SGHRS and CDR2 YFSETQ. Trimming stripped 0 bases from V and 4 bases from J, with 13 bases between. The CDR3 consists of 15 residues. Study findings and constraints: Fewer than ten highly homologous variants made up a TCR beta motif, and this motif appeared characteristic of ankylosing spondylitis blood. Disease-linked clones, CD8+, were relatively rare in peripheral blood. Disease-linked clones reportedly showed significant enrichment in matched ankylosing spondylitis synovial fluid. Some of the motif variants had earlier been found in reactive arthritis patients' fluid and blood.

This sequence joins TRBV5-1 and TRBJ2-5, with D unresolved. This clonotype was obtained from a male donor with ankylosing spondylitis. Sequencing used blood, either unsorted or a sorted T cell fraction (not recorded which). The CDR3 DNA reads as TGCGCCAGCAGCTTGGGTCCCGGTGCGATAGAGACCCAGTACTTC. Amino acids: CASSLGPGAIETQYF.